The text below deals with one T cell receptor beta chain. The sample belongs to a study of control samples from healthy donors and cancer patients. The protocol was immunoSEQ multiplex PCR, while the TCRdb copy is restricted to in-frame clones and leaves out a portion. The data hold some 74,000 clones, with roughly 88% observed a single time. Trimming took 0 bases from V and 5 from J, leaving 13 bases between them. CDR1 is LGHDT and CDR2 is YNNKEL in the germline V gene (reference sequence). The CDR3 runs 15 residues. The sample comprised blood. The receptor comes from a woman aged 50 to 60 in good health. J is TRBJ1-1 and V is TRBV3-1 (or the pseudogene TRBV3-2); D uncertain. CDR3 sequence: CASSQESGGWTEAFF. The CDR3, as DNA: TGTGCCAGCAGCCAAGAAAGTGGAGGTTGGACTGAAGCTTTCTTT.